The rows below give T cell receptor beta chains drawn from one sample of a study of OX40 agonist ivuxolimab in advanced cancers. Generated by immunoSEQ multiplex PCR, the TCRdb table keeps only in-frame clones and is missing some. Of over 50,000 clones listed, 92% are singletons. Source: CD4+ or CD8+ T cells sorted from blood, taken in a trial of the OX40 agonist ivuxolimab. Receptors were obtained from an adult with an advanced solid tumor such as melanoma, head and neck, liver or kidney cancer. CDR3s include the opening cysteine and the closing phenylalanine or tryptophan. D genes are given only for firm matches. Clone size, where shown, is once, few, many, or a class for clones that have expanded.

DNA: TGTGCCAGCAGTTACTCTAGGCTAAACACTGAAGCTTTCTTT
CDR3: CASSYSRLNTEAFF
D: .
J: TRBJ1-1
V: TRBV6-5
size: .

DNA: TGTGCCAGCAGCCCAACTAGGGACCAAGAGACCCAGTACTTC
CDR3: CASSPTRDQETQYF
D: .
J: TRBJ2-5
V: TRBV11-2
size: .

DNA: TGCAGCACGGGCCTTAGTGAAGCTTTCTTT
CDR3: CSTGLSEAFF
D: .
J: TRBJ1-1
V: TRBV29-1
size: .

DNA: TGTGCCAGCAGCGCCGGGACGTTAAACAATGAGCAGTTCTTC
CDR3: CASSAGTLNNEQFF
D: .
J: TRBJ2-1
V: TRBV9
size: .

DNA: TGTGCCAGCAGTACCCCGTCTAGACCCCCGAATGAGCAGTTCTTC
CDR3: CASSTPSRPPNEQFF
D: .
J: TRBJ2-1
V: TRBV2
size: .

DNA: TGTGCCAGCAGACCCACAGGGAGGACTGAAGCTTTCTTT
CDR3: CASRPTGRTEAFF
D: .
J: TRBJ1-1
V: TRBV27
size: once

DNA: TGTGCCAGTGGAATCGCGGGGTTAGGGGGCACTGAAGCTTTCTTT
CDR3: CASGIAGLGGTEAFF
D: .
J: TRBJ1-1
V: TRBV19
size: .

DNA: TGTGCCAGCAGCTTGGGAGACAGTTCCTACGAGCAGTACTTC
CDR3: CASSLGDSSYEQYF
D: .
J: TRBJ2-7
V: TRBV5-6
size: .

DNA: TGTGCCAGCAGCTTAGGCTCGGAGCAGTTCTTC
CDR3: CASSLGSEQFF
D: .
J: TRBJ2-1
V: TRBV7-2
size: .

DNA: TGTGCCAGCAGCTTGACCGGACTCGAGCAGTACTTC
CDR3: CASSLTGLEQYF
D: .
J: TRBJ2-7
V: TRBV5-4
size: .

DNA: TGTGCCAGCAGCGGGACAGGTTCCGGGGCCAACGTCCTGACTTTC
CDR3: CASSGTGSGANVLTF
D: TRBD1
J: TRBJ2-6
V: TRBV9
size: .

DNA: TGTGCCAGCAGCTTAGAGGGCCAGCGGGGGGGCAGAGAGACCCAGTACTTC
CDR3: CASSLEGQRGGRETQYF
D: TRBD2
J: TRBJ2-5
V: TRBV11-2
size: .

DNA: TGTGCCAGCAGTGACACAGGCCTAGCGAACACCGGGGAGCTGTTTTTT
CDR3: CASSDTGLANTGELFF
D: .
J: TRBJ2-2
V: TRBV6-4
size: .

DNA: TGTGCCAGCAGCCACCCCGGCCGGGGAAGCGCAGAGACCCAGTACTTC
CDR3: CASSHPGRGSAETQYF
D: .
J: TRBJ2-5
V: TRBV7-9
size: .

DNA: TGCGCCAGCAGCTTGGGAGGGGGCGTTTCAGATACGCAGTATTTT
CDR3: CASSLGGGVSDTQYF
D: TRBD1
J: TRBJ2-3
V: TRBV5-1
size: .

DNA: TGCGCCAGCAGCCAAGACGGGGCGGGAGGGGAGAACTACGAGCAGTACTTC
CDR3: CASSQDGAGGENYEQYF
D: TRBD2
J: TRBJ2-7
V: TRBV4-3
size: .

DNA: TGCGCCAGCAGCTTGAGTACTAGCGGCTACGAGCAGTACTTC
CDR3: CASSLSTSGYEQYF
D: TRBD2
J: TRBJ2-7
V: TRBV5-1
size: .

DNA: TGTGCCAGCAGCGCCTCCCTTGTGGATGAAAAACTGTTTTTT
CDR3: CASSASLVDEKLFF
D: .
J: TRBJ1-4
V: TRBV9
size: .